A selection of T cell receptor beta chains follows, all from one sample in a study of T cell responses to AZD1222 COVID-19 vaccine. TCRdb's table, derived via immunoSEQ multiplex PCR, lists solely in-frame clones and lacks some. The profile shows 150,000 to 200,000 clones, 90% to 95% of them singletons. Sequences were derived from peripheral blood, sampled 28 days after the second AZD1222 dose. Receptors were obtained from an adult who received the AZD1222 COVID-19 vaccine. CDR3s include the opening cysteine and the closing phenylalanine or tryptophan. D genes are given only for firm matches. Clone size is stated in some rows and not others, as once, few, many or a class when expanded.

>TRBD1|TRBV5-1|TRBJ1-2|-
TGCGCCAGCAGCTCACCGGGACAGGGCTATGGCTACACCTTC
CASSSPGQGYGYTF
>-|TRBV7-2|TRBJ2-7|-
TGTGCCAGCAGCTTACAGGCTACCACCTACGAGCAGTACTTC
CASSLQATTYEQYF
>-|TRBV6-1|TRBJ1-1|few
TGTGCCAGCAGTGAACCGCGGTCACTCTCCGAAGCTTTCTTT
CASSEPRSLSEAFF
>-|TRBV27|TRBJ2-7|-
TGTGCCAGCAAGCCGGGACCGGAGTCCTACGAGCAGTACTTC
CASKPGPESYEQYF
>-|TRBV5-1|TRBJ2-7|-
TGCGCCAGCAGCTTGGGACCGGCTTACGAGCAGTACTTC
CASSLGPAYEQYF
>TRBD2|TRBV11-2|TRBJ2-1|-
TGTGCCAGCAGATCCCGACCTAGCGGGAGCCTCGGTAGCGATGAGCAGTTCTTC
CASRSRPSGSLGSDEQFF
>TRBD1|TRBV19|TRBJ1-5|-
TGTGCCAGTAGTGTGGGGACAGGCCATAGCAATCAGCCCCAGCATTTT
CASSVGTGHSNQPQHF
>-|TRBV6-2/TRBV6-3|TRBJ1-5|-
TGTGCCAGCAGTTACGAACCCAACTCAAACCGATATAGCAATCAGCCCCAGCATTTT
CASSYEPNSNRYSNQPQHF
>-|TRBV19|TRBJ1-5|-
TGTGCCAGTAGTATGGGGCAGAGAAGTCAGCCCCAGCATTTT
CASSMGQRSQPQHF
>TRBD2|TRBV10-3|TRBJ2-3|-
TGTGCCATCAGCAGACTTGGGACTAGCGGTACGGCAGATACGCAGTATTTT
CAISRLGTSGTADTQYF
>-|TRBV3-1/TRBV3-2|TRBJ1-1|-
TGTGCCAGCAGCCAAGTCAGGAAGAACACTGAAGCTTTCTTT
CASSQVRKNTEAFF
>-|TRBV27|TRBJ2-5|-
TGTGCCAGCAGTTTATCGGGCGAGACCCAGTACTTC
CASSLSGETQYF
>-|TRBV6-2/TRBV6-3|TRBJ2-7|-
TGTGCCAGCAGCCGTGATGGGGTGATGGACGAGCAGTACTTC
CASSRDGVMDEQYF
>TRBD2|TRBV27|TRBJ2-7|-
TGTGCCAGCACCACCCATAGACTAGCGGGAGGATCACTCTACGAGCAGTACTTC
CASTTHRLAGGSLYEQYF
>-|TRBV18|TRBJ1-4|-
TGTGCCAGCTCACCAATACCGACAGTCAGGGGTGAAAAACTGTTTTTT
CASSPIPTVRGEKLFF
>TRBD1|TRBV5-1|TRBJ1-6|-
TGCGCCAGCAGCATGGACAGGGGGAATTCACCCCTCCACTTT
CASSMDRGNSPLHF
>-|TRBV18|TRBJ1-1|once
TGTGCCAGCTCACCCCCACTCTCTGAAGCTTTCTTT
CASSPPLSEAFF
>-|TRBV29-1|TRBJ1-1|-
TGCAGCGTGGTTCGGGACGGGGTGGTCCCTGAAGCTTTCTTT
CSVVRDGVVPEAFF
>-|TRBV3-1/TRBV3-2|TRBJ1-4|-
TGTGCCAGCAGCCAAGACTTGGCCGCAACTAATGAAAAACTGTTTTTT
CASSQDLAATNEKLFF
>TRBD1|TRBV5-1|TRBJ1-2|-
TGCGCCAGCAGGGCCGGGACAGGGGAGGGCTACACCTTC
CASRAGTGEGYTF
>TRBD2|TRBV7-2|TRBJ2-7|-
TGTGCCAGCAGTCCATTGGGACTAGCGGGGGGATACGAGCAGTACTTC
CASSPLGLAGGYEQYF
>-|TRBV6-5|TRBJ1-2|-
TGTGCCAGCGGGCTCTTCGGCTATGGCTACACCTTC
CASGLFGYGYTF
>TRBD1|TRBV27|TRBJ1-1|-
TGTGCCAGCAGTTTATCCGGGACAGGGTTGAACACTGAAGCTTTCTTT
CASSLSGTGLNTEAFF
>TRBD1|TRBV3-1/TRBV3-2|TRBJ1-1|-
TGTGCCAGCAGCCACCTATGGACAGGGTCAGCGGGGGCTTTCTTT
CASSHLWTGSAGAFF
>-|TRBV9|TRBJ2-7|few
TGTGCCAGCAGCGCGCTAGATTCCTACGAGCAGTACTTC
CASSALDSYEQYF
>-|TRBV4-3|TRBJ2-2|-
TGCGCCAGCAGCCAAAACAGGGCGGGCACCGGGGAGCTGTTTTTT
CASSQNRAGTGELFF
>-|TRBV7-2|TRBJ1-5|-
TGTGCCAGCAGCTCGAGGAAGGCACCTTATCAGCCCCAGCATTTT
CASSSRKAPYQPQHF
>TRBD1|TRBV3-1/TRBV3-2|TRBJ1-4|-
TGTGCCAGCAGCCAAGCCCAATCCTCCAGGGGGGCTAATGAAAAACTGTTTTTT
CASSQAQSSRGANEKLFF
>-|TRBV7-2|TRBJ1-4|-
TGTGCCAGCAGCCCCTTCTCGACGGGTGAAAAACTGTTTTTT
CASSPFSTGEKLFF
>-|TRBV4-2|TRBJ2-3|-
TGTGCCAGCAGCCAGTTCAGGGAGATGACAGATACGCAGTATTTT
CASSQFREMTDTQYF
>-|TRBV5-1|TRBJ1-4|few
TGCGCCAGCAGCTTGATAGGGGTTAATGAAAAACTGTTTTTT
CASSLIGVNEKLFF
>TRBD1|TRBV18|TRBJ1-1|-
TGTGCCAGCTCACAAATACAGGGGAGCATGAACACTGAAGCTTTCTTT
CASSQIQGSMNTEAFF
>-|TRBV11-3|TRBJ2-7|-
TGTGCCAGCAGCTCTCAATCCCTAGTTTTTGGTGGTAATTACGAGCAGTACTTC
CASSSQSLVFGGNYEQYF
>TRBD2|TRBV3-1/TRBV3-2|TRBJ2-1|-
TGTGCCAGCAGCCAAGGTGAGACCGTAGTGGGACTATACAATGAGCAGTTCTTC
CASSQGETVVGLYNEQFF
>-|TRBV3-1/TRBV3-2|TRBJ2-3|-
TGTGCCAGCAGCCAAGATCGGGACACCTTAGGGACAGATACGCAGTATTTT
CASSQDRDTLGTDTQYF
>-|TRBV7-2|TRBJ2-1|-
TGTGCCAGCAGCTTAGATCCAGGGAATGAGCAGTTCTTC
CASSLDPGNEQFF
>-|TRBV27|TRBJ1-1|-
TGTGCCAGCAGTTTATTTCCGGGGCCCAACACTGAAGCTTTCTTT
CASSLFPGPNTEAFF
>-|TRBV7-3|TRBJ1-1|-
TGTGCCAGCAGCTTAACCCCTCCCGGCGGAGTGAACACTGAAGCTTTCTTT
CASSLTPPGGVNTEAFF
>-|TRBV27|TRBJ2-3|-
TGTGCCAGCAGCCGTTACTGGACAGATACGCAGTATTTT
CASSRYWTDTQYF
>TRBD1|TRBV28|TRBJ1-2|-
TGTGCCAGCAGTTTATTGGGACAGGGTGTGGGGGACTATGGCTACACCTTC
CASSLLGQGVGDYGYTF
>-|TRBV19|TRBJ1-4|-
TGTGCCAGTACAGTGGGACCTAATGAAAAACTGTTTTTT
CASTVGPNEKLFF
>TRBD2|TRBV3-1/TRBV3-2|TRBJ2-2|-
TGTGCCAGCAGCCGGCAAGCGGGGGCGAACACCGGGGAGCTGTTTTTT
CASSRQAGANTGELFF
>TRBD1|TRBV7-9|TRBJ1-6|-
TGTGCCAGCAGCGCGGGACAGGGGTCCTATAATTCACCCCTCCACTTT
CASSAGQGSYNSPLHF
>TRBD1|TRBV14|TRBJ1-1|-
TGTGCCAGCAGCCAAGAGATATGGGACAGGCTACTGAACACTGAAGCTTTCTTT
CASSQEIWDRLLNTEAFF
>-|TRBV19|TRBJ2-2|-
TGTGCCAGTAGTATCAGAGGGAACACCGGGGAGCTGTTTTTT
CASSIRGNTGELFF
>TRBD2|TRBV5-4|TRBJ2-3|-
TGTGCCAGCAGCCCCGGGACGACTAGCGGCGCGGATACGCAGTATTTT
CASSPGTTSGADTQYF
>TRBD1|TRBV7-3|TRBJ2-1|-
TGTGCCAGCAGCTTAACTCGGGACAGGGGCAATGAGCAGTTCTTC
CASSLTRDRGNEQFF